Sequencing of this T cell receptor (beta chain) was carried out in a study of blood T cell repertoires in COVID-19. Across the whole study: Acute and convalescent COVID-19 samples came from the United States, Italy and Spain. Nucleic acid was either cDNA or gDNA, and it came from T cells, B-cell-depleted T cells, or PBMCs.

This CDR3 is 14 amino acids long. Germline V gives CDR1 KGHSH, CDR2 LQKENI. Trimming removed 3 bases at V and 2 bases at J, with 9 bases between. Authors' methods: Cell counts per sample came from amplifying reference gene primers. Libraries were prepared by immunoSEQ multiplex PCR; TCRdb keeps only in-frame clonotypes and omits some of them. D and trimming come from the DNA, and the V and J calls and clone size come from that table. The table shows fewer than 200,000 clones, with around four fifths occurring only once. V and J are TRBV18 and TRBJ2-3; the D is unclear. This TCR derives from a man aged 40-55 years who had recovered from COVID-19. Sequenced sample: peripheral blood. For the CDR3, the DNA is TGTGCCAGCTCACCCGCATCCTACACAGATACGCAGTATTTT. This codes for CASSPASYTDTQYF.